A single sample gave rise to the 16 T cell receptor beta chains below, sequenced in a study of CD8+ T cells in alopecia areata. Treatment: oral pan-JAK inhibitor, 5-10 mg twice daily. TCR sequencing used cDNA made by reverse transcription of extracted RNA. The repertoire was sequenced with immunoSEQ multiplex PCR; TCRdb's copy has only in-frame clones and lacks some. Here the sample spans around 140,000 clones, roughly 52% being singletons. The specimen was CD8+ T cells sorted from blood, collected at week 4, from a patient treated with tofacitinib. These receptors all come from a human donor with alopecia areata.

The chain employs TRBV27 and TRBJ1-5; D is undetermined. Germline V CDR1 and CDR2: MNHEY, SMNVEV (reference sequence). V lost 5 bases, J lost 6 bases, and 17 bases lay in between. The CDR3 is made up of 15 amino acids. CDR3 bases: TGTGCCAGCAGTCCCTCGGGGAGGGTGGGTCAGCCCCAGCATTTT. Amino acid sequence: CASSPSGRVGQPQHF.

This chain connects TRBV29-1 to TRBJ2-4; 7 bases align to TRBD1. V was pared by 6 bases and J by 1 base, with 12 bases of the junction left unmatched. This CDR3 has 16 amino acids. Germline V gene data show CDR1 as SQVTM and CDR2 as ANQGSEA. CDR3 protein: CSVAVWDREAKNIQYF. Written as DNA, the CDR3 is TGCAGCGTCGCCGTTTGGGACAGAGAGGCCAAAAACATTCAGTACTTC.

The chain couples TRBV18 to TRBJ2-7, with D unresolved. CDR1 is KGHSH and CDR2 is LQKENI in the germline V gene. Trimming stripped 2 bases from V and 0 bases from J, with 5 bases between. The CDR3 runs to 13 residues. The CDR3 spells CASSPTASYEQYF. The DNA of the CDR3 is TGTGCCAGCTCACCAACTGCCTCCTACGAGCAGTACTTC.

In its sample, this clone was seen a few times. This chain links TRBV29-1 with TRBJ2-6; D ambiguous. The length of the CDR3 is 15 residues. Germline V gene data show CDR1 as SQVTM and CDR2 as ANQGSEA. Trimming pared 3 bases from V and 2 bases from J, leaving 11 bases between. The CDR3 DNA sequence: TGCAGCGTTGAGGGCGGACCCCCTGGGGCCAACGTCCTGACTTTC. Encoded protein: CSVEGGPPGANVLTF.

V usage is TRBV6-5 and J usage is TRBJ2-7; maybe TRBD1 (5 bases). V was shortened by 3 bases and J by 2 bases, with 17 bases between the two germline ends. The CDR3 totals 16 residues. The V gene's germline CDR1 is MNHEY and CDR2 SVGAGI. CDR3 loop: CASSYRPAGFAYEQYF. In nucleotides, the CDR3 is TGTGCCAGCAGTTATCGCCCCGCAGGGTTCGCCTACGAGCAGTACTTC.

The chain carries TRBV7-9 and TRBJ2-1; TRBD1 agrees at 9 bases. Per germline, CDR1 SEHNR and CDR2 FQNEAQ (reference sequence). This CDR3 has 13 amino acids. The V and J ends lost 10 bases and 5 bases, in that order; junction bases with no gene match: 6. This CDR3 is CAIPGTGNNEQFF. In DNA, the CDR3 is TGTGCCATCCCCGGGACAGGGAACAATGAGCAGTTCTTC.

The rearrangement uses TRBV27 and TRBJ1-5, with a possible D match to TRBD1 (6 bases). Germline CDR1 and CDR2: MNHEY and SMNVEV (reference sequence). V shed 6 bases and J shed 4 bases, with 13 bases lying between them. There are 14 residues in the CDR3. The CDR3: CASRFTGSNQPQHF. CDR3 coding DNA: TGTGCCAGCAGATTTACAGGGTCGAATCAGCCCCAGCATTTT.

This clone was detected a few times. This rearrangement joins TRBV29-1 to TRBJ2-2; D could derive from TRBD1 or TRBD2 (5 bases each). The germline V and J ends were trimmed by 5 bases and 0 bases, with 10 bases remaining between them. The CDR3 runs to 14 residues. The germline gives CDR1 SQVTM, CDR2 ANQGSEA. CDR3 coding DNA: TGCAGCGTTCCGGTGGGGGCGAACACCGGGGAGCTGTTTTTT. Protein product: CSVPVGANTGELFF.

The chain couples TRBV5-1 to TRBJ2-5, with 9 bases identical to TRBD2. This CDR3 comprises 15 residues. Looked up from germline, CDR1 is SGHRS and CDR2 is YFSETQ. V dropped 2 bases and J dropped 2; count of bases not matched to a gene: 4. The CDR3 here is CASSFRAGGQETQYF. CDR3 DNA sequence: TGCGCCAGCAGCTTTCGCGCGGGGGGGCAAGAGACCCAGTACTTC. Full variable domain (remainder filled in from reference TRBV5-1 and TRBJ2-5): KAGVTQTPRYLIKTRGQQVTLSCSPISGHRSVSWYQQTPGQGLQFLFEYFSETQRNKGNFPGRFSGRQFSNSRSEMNVSTLELGDSALYLCASSFRAGGQETQYFGPGTRLLVL.

This chain uses TRBV30 with TRBJ2-7; 7 bases are shared with TRBD1. The CDR3 covers 14 residues. The germline V gene encodes CDR1 GTSNPN and CDR2 SVGIG (reference sequence). V gave up 0 bases and J gave up 5 bases; unmatched junction bases: 7. CDR3 in amino acids: CAWSVDDRAHEQYF. In DNA, the CDR3 is TGTGCCTGGAGTGTAGACGACAGGGCCCACGAGCAGTACTTC.

The CDR3 DNA follows: TGTGCCAGCAGTTTCCTTCACACTCCCTATGGCTACACCTTC. Amino acid sequence: CASSFLHTPYGYTF. V usage is TRBV27 and J usage is TRBJ1-2; D ambiguous. This CDR3 contains 14 residues. V lost 3 bases and J 4 bases, leaving 12 bases between the germline ends. CDR1 and CDR2 from the germline V gene are MNHEY and SMNVEV (reference sequence).

The rearrangement uses TRBV30 and TRBJ2-5; 8 bases align to TRBD1. The trim removed 6 bases at V and 9 bases at J, leaving 21 bases unmatched. Germline loops: CDR1 GTSNPN, CDR2 SVGIG (reference sequence). The CDR3 totals 16 residues. The DNA of the CDR3 is TGTGCCTGCGACCACTGGGGACAGGAAAAAATCGTGGCCCAGTACTTC. It is translated as CACDHWGQEKIVAQYF.

This clone was counted only a few times. The gene calls are TRBV25-1 and TRBJ1-4; possible D gene TRBD1, 5 bases. The V gene lost 4 bases and the J gene lost 4 bases, with 16 bases spanning the gap. Germline values: CDR1 MGHDK, CDR2 SYGVNS. CDR3 size: 16 residues. CDR3 sequence reads: CASSAVGHENNEKLFF. The CDR3 coding sequence is TGTGCCAGCAGTGCCGTCGGACATGAAAATAATGAAAAACTGTTTTTT.

The rearrangement uses TRBV4-1 and TRBJ2-1; D possibly corresponds to TRBD2 (7 bases). V lost 1 base and J 4 bases, leaving 14 bases between the germline ends. Looked up from germline, CDR1 is MGHRA and CDR2 is YSYEKL. The CDR3 contains 16 residues. The chain's CDR3 is CASSQGEQGGYNEQFF. The CDR3 DNA is TGCGCCAGCAGCCAAGGGGAACAGGGAGGGTACAATGAGCAGTTCTTC.

This clone was detected only a few times. This same CDR3 is encoded by further DNA sequences in the sample. The V call is TRBV6-5, the J call TRBJ1-1; possible D gene TRBD1, 5 bases. CDR3 length equals 16 residues. Looked up from germline, CDR1 is MNHEY and CDR2 is SVGAGI. Trimming stripped 0 bases from V and 1 base from J, with 12 bases between. The DNA of the CDR3 is TGTGCCAGCAGTTACTCGTTAGACAGAGGGAACACTGAAGCTTTCTTT. Its protein is CASSYSLDRGNTEAFF.

CDR3 residues: CAISAGTDSYEQYF. As DNA, the CDR3 is TGTGCCATCAGTGCCGGGACAGACTCCTACGAGCAGTACTTC. This chain joins TRBV10-3 and TRBJ2-7; 7 bases are a match to TRBD1. Trimming removed 4 bases from V and 0 bases from J; junction bases left unmatched: 3. Germline V lookup: CDR1 ENHRY, CDR2 SYGVKD. The CDR3 totals 14 residues.